The clone carrying this T cell receptor (beta chain) was recorded at least ten times. Its matching antigen is unknown. V gave up 6 bases and J gave up 5 bases; unmatched junction bases: 10. The CDR3 is 16 amino acids. The germline gives CDR1 LGHDT, CDR2 YNNKEL (reference sequence). TCRdb re-analysed the 5' RACE reads in MiXCR, keeping a single row per CDR3 protein. The repertoire includes under 15,000 distinct CDR3 sequences, over 10% of them detected once, and more than 35% sits in the top ten. The data originate from a study of neurological immune-mediated disorders. General study results and limits: Expanded clones shared no CDR3 amino acid sequences across subjects, suggesting private repertoires in all groups.

This receptor was obtained from a female donor with HTLV-1-associated myelopathy (HAM/TSP). The gene calls are TRBV3-1 and TRBJ2-3; 11 positions match TRBD2. The sequencing sample was made of CD8+ T cells from blood. The CDR3 DNA reads TGTGCCAGCAGTCCACTAGCGGGAGTTGTTGAAGATACGCAGTATTTT. Translated: CASSPLAGVVEDTQYF.